A selection of T cell receptor beta chains follows, all from one sample in a study of T-cell memory formation after mild COVID-19. One entry per CDR3 protein, called by TCRdb with MiXCR from the 5' RACE reads. The table includes 250,000 to 350,000 distinct CDR3 sequences, approximately 20% detected once. Sequencing was carried out using PBMCs or a T cell subset sorted from them (not recorded which). The receptor source for this set is a man aged 18 to 35 who had mild COVID-19 (a few samples of this study predate the infection). Cell type and time point are not known. Each CDR3 is given with its conserved first and last residue. The D gene is left open where the match is weak. Size is stated for part of the rows, as once, few or many counts, or as a class when the clone is expanded.

cdr3_length j_call d_call v_call clone_size cdr3_nt cdr3_aa
15 TRBJ2-5 TRBD2 TRBV7-9 . TGTGCCAGCAGCATCGTTTCTAGCGGCCAGGCGACCCAGTACTTC CASSIVSSGQATQYF
15 TRBJ2-3 . TRBV7-9 few TGTGCCAGCAGCCCCGGGACCACTAGCACAGATACGCAGTATTTT CASSPGTTSTDTQYF
14 TRBJ2-2 . TRBV4-3 . TGCGCCAGCAGCCCCTGGAGGGGGAACGGGGAGCTGTTTTTT CASSPWRGNGELFF
16 TRBJ2-7 TRBD2 TRBV5-1 few TGCGCCAGCAGCGGAAAGACTAGCGGCAGCTCCTACGAGCAGTACTTC CASSGKTSGSSYEQYF
15 TRBJ1-1 . TRBV7-2 few TGTGCCAGCAGCTTAACCCCAGGGCCGGGGCCTGAAGCTTTCTTT CASSLTPGPGPEAFF
13 TRBJ2-3 . TRBV27 . TGTGCCAGCAGTCCCCTTTACACAGATACGCAGTATTTT CASSPLYTDTQYF
16 TRBJ1-2 TRBD1 TRBV5-1 once TGCGCCAGCAGCCTAACCGGGACAGGGGGCCACTATGGCTACACCTTC CASSLTGTGGHYGYTF
16 TRBJ2-2 . TRBV28 . TGTGCCAGCAGCCCGCCCTGGGGGGCGCGTAACGGGGAGCTGTTTTTT CASSPPWGARNGELFF
16 TRBJ2-2 . TRBV12-3/TRBV12-4 few TGTGCCAGCAGTCCCCGGTTTGGGGCGGACACCGGGGAGCTGTTTTTT CASSPRFGADTGELFF
13 TRBJ2-3 . TRBV20-1 few TGCAGTGCTAGAGTAGGCTCTCTTCTTACGCAGTATTTT CSARVGSLLTQYF
16 TRBJ1-4 . TRBV4-3 . TGCGCCAGCAGCCAATTTTACAGGGTAAAGGATGAAAAACTGTTTTTT CASSQFYRVKDEKLFF
16 TRBJ1-2 . TRBV3-1 few TGTGCCAGCAGCCAAGGTTCGGGGCTGGATGGCTATGGCTACACCTTC CASSQGSGLDGYGYTF
14 TRBJ1-1 . TRBV20-1 . TGCAGTGCTCCTAACCTTGGCGGGGACACTGAAGCTTTCTTT CSAPNLGGDTEAFF
13 TRBJ1-3 . TRBV7-2 few TGTGCCAGCTCGGGACGCTCTGGAAACACCATATATTTT CASSGRSGNTIYF
15 TRBJ2-5 TRBD1 TRBV7-2 many TGTGCCAGCAGCTTAGACAGGGGGACCGGAGAGACCCAGTACTTC CASSLDRGTGETQYF
11 TRBJ2-2 . TRBV6-5 few TGTGCCAGCGGGGTTGGCGGGGAGCTGTTTTTT CASGVGGELFF
17 TRBJ2-5 TRBD2 TRBV7-9 . TGTGCCAGCAGCCCCCGACTAGCGGGGGGGCAACAAGAGACCCAGTACTTC CASSPRLAGGQQETQYF
16 TRBJ1-2 TRBD1 TRBV7-2 . TGTGCCAGCAGCTCCTTCGGTGGGGGACAGGGCTATGGCTACACCTTC CASSSFGGGQGYGYTF
16 TRBJ2-1 TRBD2 TRBV29-1 . TGCAGCGTTGAAGACTCGGGGGGGAGCTCCTACAATGAGCAGTTCTTC CSVEDSGGSSYNEQFF
18 TRBJ2-3 TRBD2 TRBV7-2 . TGTGCCAGCAGCGCAAGGACTAGCGGGGGGGTCCGCACAGATACGCAGTATTTT CASSARTSGGVRTDTQYF
15 TRBJ2-3 . TRBV12-3/TRBV12-4 few TGTGCCAGCAGTAAGGGCGGGGATAGCACAGATACGCAGTATTTT CASSKGGDSTDTQYF
14 TRBJ2-3 . TRBV29-1 . TGCAGCGTGGGGTGGGGAGGTGTGGCAGATACGCAGTATTTT CSVGWGGVADTQYF
15 TRBJ2-3 . TRBV7-8 . TGTGCCAGCAGCTCCCCCCGGGGGCTCACAGATACGCAGTATTTT CASSSPRGLTDTQYF
15 TRBJ2-7 TRBD2 TRBV4-1 few TGCGCCAGCAGCCAAGTGGGAGGGACGTCCTACGAGCAGTACTTC CASSQVGGTSYEQYF
15 TRBJ1-6 . TRBV5-6 . TGTGCCAGCAGCCTAGGAGGGACCTCGGGCTCACCCCTCCACTTT CASSLGGTSGSPLHF
17 TRBJ1-1 . TRBV4-3 once TGCGCCAGCAGCCAAACTCGCACGAGGGGCCTACCTTCTGGAGCTTTCTTT CASSQTRTRGLPSGAFF
14 TRBJ1-2 TRBD1 TRBV10-2 . TGCGCCAGCAGTTCAGGGACAGGGGAACTCTACTACACCTTC CASSSGTGELYYTF
13 TRBJ2-5 . TRBV5-1 many TGTGCCAGCAGCTTATCGAGTCAAGAGACCCAGTACTTC CASSLSSQETQYF
11 TRBJ2-1 . TRBV14 few TGTGCCAGCAGTTGGGGCGATGAGCAGTTCTTC CASSWGDEQFF
13 TRBJ1-6 . TRBV7-9 few TGTGCCAGCAGCTTACAGCCGAATTCACCCCTCCACTTT CASSLQPNSPLHF
17 TRBJ2-6 TRBD1 TRBV20-1 . TGCAGTGCTGGAGGAAGACAGGGGGCAAGTGGGGCCAACGTCCTGACTTTC CSAGGRQGASGANVLTF
12 TRBJ2-7 TRBD1 TRBV29-1 . TGCAGCGTCTCAGGGGGCCGGTGGGAGCAGTACTTC CSVSGGRWEQYF
14 TRBJ2-7 . TRBV7-2 . TGTGCCAGCTCAACACACGGCCCCTCCTACGAGCAGTACTTC CASSTHGPSYEQYF
17 TRBJ1-3 TRBD1 TRBV4-3 . TGCGCCAGCAGCCGCCTCACCGGGACAGGGTCTGGAAACACCATATATTTT CASSRLTGTGSGNTIYF
12 TRBJ1-2 . TRBV20-1 . TGCAGTGCTACGGGAGGGAACTATGGCTACACCTTC CSATGGNYGYTF
14 TRBJ2-1 . TRBV5-5 few TGTGCCAGCAGCTTTCACAGTGCCGACGGTGAGCAGTTCTTC CASSFHSADGEQFF
14 TRBJ1-2 . TRBV4-3 few TGCGCCAGCAGCCAAAGGCGAGAGGGGGATGGCTACACCTTC CASSQRREGDGYTF
12 TRBJ1-2 . TRBV7-2 few TGTGCCAGCAGCCACCCTACCCGGGGCTACACCTTC CASSHPTRGYTF
17 TRBJ2-3 . TRBV24-1 few TGTGCCACCAGTGATTTTGCTAGCGAGGAGGGCACAGATACGCAGTATTTT CATSDFASEEGTDTQYF